The rows below give T cell receptor beta chains drawn from one sample of a study of human T cells and chemical hapten exposure. MiXCR, applied by TCRdb to the RACE reads, yields one record per CDR3 protein. This table holds about 350,000 distinct CDR3 sequences, roughly 6% found once. The sequenced sample was whole blood, obtained in connection with sensitization to the hapten diphenylcyclopropenone (DPC). These receptors originate from a woman in her late teens or twenties with alopecia areata. Some clones in this sample may be carry-over from other donors' samples. CDR3s include the opening cysteine and the closing phenylalanine or tryptophan.

TRBJ1-1 TRBV2 CASRGMTEAFF
TRBJ1-1 TRBV6-5 CASTAAMNTEAFF
TRBJ2-7 TRBV9 CASSVEPDSPYEQYF
TRBJ2-7 TRBV20-1 CSARGLQVLGYSYEQYF
TRBJ1-1 TRBV5-1 CASSPKGISTEAFF
TRBJ2-3 TRBV7-2 CASSPGTGAPDTQYF
TRBJ1-1 TRBV12-3/TRBV12-4 CASSSGGIEAFF
TRBJ1-1 TRBV4-2 CASSQPGREDTEAFF
TRBJ1-1 TRBV7-6 CASRKQGTDTEAFF
TRBJ1-5 TRBV28 CASRVFSNQPQHF
TRBJ1-2 TRBV6-5 CASSYTGFSDYGYTF
TRBJ2-2 TRBV9 CASSALRNSDTGELFF
TRBJ1-1 TRBV12-3/TRBV12-4 CASSFGQGQAFF
TRBJ1-1 TRBV29-1 CSVEVSGSTEAFF
TRBJ1-1 TRBV5-6 CASSWDRGNTEAFF
TRBJ2-5 TRBV18 CASSLQTGLGETQYF
TRBJ2-2 TRBV7-2 CASSLALILTGELFF
TRBJ2-2 TRBV15 CATSMDRALGELFF
TRBJ1-4 TRBV7-9 CASSLQGAGNEKLFF
TRBJ1-2 TRBV7-2 CASSLATVANYGYTF
TRBJ1-2 TRBV6-4 CASSADGYYGYTF
TRBJ1-1 TRBV7-3 CASSQLMVEAFF
TRBJ1-1 TRBV28 CASRSQGLGAFF
TRBJ1-1 TRBV28 CASSLTGSEAFF
TRBJ1-5 TRBV3-1 CASSQGLARDQPQHF
TRBJ1-2 TRBV12-5 CASGQSNYGYTF
TRBJ1-3 TRBV6-6 CASSYSILGNTIYF
TRBJ1-1 TRBV6-5 CASSKDRVNTEAFF
TRBJ1-6 TRBV12-3/TRBV12-4 CASSRRDKPSPLHF
TRBJ2-1 TRBV4-3 CASSQDLQGDVPVAHNEQFF
TRBJ1-5 TRBV6-5 CASSLFRGSEQPQHF
TRBJ1-2 TRBV12-3/TRBV12-4 CATSRTADYGYTF
TRBJ2-7 TRBV20-1 CSARRDSYEQYF
TRBJ2-3 TRBV4-2 CASSQVVRTSLTDTQYF
TRBJ1-1 TRBV2 CASSPGHTEAFF
TRBJ2-5 TRBV6-2/TRBV6-3 CASRPSSGGPKTQYF
TRBJ2-3 TRBV3-1 CASRSVDTQYF
TRBJ1-2 TRBV5-1 CASSLATSGAEGYTF
TRBJ2-7 TRBV6-5 CASSRAYTDEQYF
TRBJ1-5 TRBV10-3 CAISDRLSNQPQHF
TRBJ1-6 TRBV11-2 CASSLVARDNSPLHF
TRBJ1-4 TRBV5-1 CASSLGVQGDEKLFF
TRBJ2-1 TRBV29-1 CSVETQINEQFF
TRBJ2-1 TRBV3-1 CASSQPQGNEQFF
TRBJ2-5 TRBV27 CASSPDWQETQYF
TRBJ1-1 TRBV4-2 CASSQRPTGQNTEAFF
TRBJ1-6 TRBV6-5 CASRGSSNIYSPLHF
TRBJ1-2 TRBV29-1 CSADGPYGYTF
TRBJ1-5 TRBV10-3 CAIREGDQPQHF
TRBJ2-3 TRBV6-4 CASSVDGDHTDTQYF
TRBJ1-1 TRBV3-1 CASSQDRQGRATEAFF
TRBJ1-2 TRBV27 CASSSPPGGYTF
TRBJ2-4 TRBV29-1 CSVEEERGASRPKNIQYF
TRBJ2-1 TRBV5-5 CASSLEVMGRGEQFF
TRBJ1-5 TRBV6-2/TRBV6-3 CASSDGSLYQPQHF
TRBJ1-5 TRBV7-2 CASSLYNQPQHF
TRBJ1-1 TRBV5-1 CASSLRKGEGPNTEAFF
TRBJ2-3 TRBV6-5 CASRTSGGLDSTDTQYF
TRBJ1-5 TRBV6-2/TRBV6-3 CASSPHRPGAMAQPQHF